The T cell receptor beta chain under discussion was sequenced for a study of T cell repertoires in cytomegalovirus infection. Overall study context: Indications of both CMV infection and matching HLA type were provided by public TCR beta signatures. Study observations and caveats: Cumulative frequency (of public TCR beta family members) identified carriers of CMV plus the relevant HLA. HLA-C-restricted CMV-specific TCR beta clonotypes were dominant in the ex vivo response.

This clonotype occurred a few times. The target antigen is unknown. Germline CDR1 is SNHLY and CDR2 is FYNNEI. V was clipped by 8 bases and J by 0 bases; unmatched bases: 4. This CDR3 spans 15 amino acids. TCRdb re-called the reads through MiXCR, storing one row per CDR3 protein. Counted here are 150,000 to 200,000 distinct CDR3 sequences, roughly a fifth occurring once; the ten biggest clones make up around 3.2%. V gene TRBV2 combines with J gene TRBJ1-5; 10 nucleotides match TRBD1. This sequence originates from a human donor in good health (CMV status not recorded). Some clones in this sample may be carry-over from other donors' samples. Sequencing input: PBMCs. Written as DNA, the CDR3 is TGTGCCAGCCGGACAGGGGGGCATAGCAATCAGCCCCAGCATTTT. It translates to CASRTGGHSNQPQHF.